This TCR beta chain was sequenced for a study of cytomegalovirus exposure and HLA in healthy donors. Study summary: Out of 398 genotyped donors, about 80% belonged to the Caucasian-associated ancestry cluster. General study results and limits: Across all donors, roughly uniform sequencing depth was an assumption of the presence/absence analyses. The study reported that TCR beta sequences accurately predicted HLA-A and HLA-B alleles in most subjects.

This clone was found once. Its antigen remains unidentified. CDR1 is MGHRA and CDR2 is YSYEKL in the germline V gene. This CDR3 spans 14 amino acids. Trimming at V came to 3 bases and at J to 4 bases, leaving 3 bases not matched to a gene. Primers for the PCR totalled 60 Vbeta and 13 Jbeta. Using immunoSEQ multiplex PCR, the repertoire was profiled, and TCRdb retains in-frame clones only, with some absent. The sample includes 130,000 to 150,000 clones, 73% seen only once; the top ten take about 1.2%. The clonotype was recovered from a woman in her forties in good health and CMV-seronegative. This chain links TRBV4-1 with TRBJ1-2; TRBD1 aligns across 9 bases. The sequencing input was PBMCs. In DNA form, the CDR3 reads TGCGCCAGCAGCCAGGGGACAGGGACCTATGGCTACACCTTC. This codes for CASSQGTGTYGYTF.